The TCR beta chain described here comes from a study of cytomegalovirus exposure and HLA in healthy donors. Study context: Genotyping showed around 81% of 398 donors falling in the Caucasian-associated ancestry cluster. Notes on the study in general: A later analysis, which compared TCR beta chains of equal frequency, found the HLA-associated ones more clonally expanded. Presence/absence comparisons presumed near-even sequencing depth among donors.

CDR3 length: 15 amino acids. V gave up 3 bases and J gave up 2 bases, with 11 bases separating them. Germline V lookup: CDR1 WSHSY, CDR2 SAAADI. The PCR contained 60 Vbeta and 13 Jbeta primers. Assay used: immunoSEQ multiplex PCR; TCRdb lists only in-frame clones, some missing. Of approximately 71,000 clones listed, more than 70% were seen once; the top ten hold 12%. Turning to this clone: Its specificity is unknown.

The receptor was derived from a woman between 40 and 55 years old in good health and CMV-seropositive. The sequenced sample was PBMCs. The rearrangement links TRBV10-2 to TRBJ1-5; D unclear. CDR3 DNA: TGCGCCAGCAGTGAAGTATGGGCAGGCAATCAGCCCCAGCATTTT. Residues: CASSEVWAGNQPQHF.